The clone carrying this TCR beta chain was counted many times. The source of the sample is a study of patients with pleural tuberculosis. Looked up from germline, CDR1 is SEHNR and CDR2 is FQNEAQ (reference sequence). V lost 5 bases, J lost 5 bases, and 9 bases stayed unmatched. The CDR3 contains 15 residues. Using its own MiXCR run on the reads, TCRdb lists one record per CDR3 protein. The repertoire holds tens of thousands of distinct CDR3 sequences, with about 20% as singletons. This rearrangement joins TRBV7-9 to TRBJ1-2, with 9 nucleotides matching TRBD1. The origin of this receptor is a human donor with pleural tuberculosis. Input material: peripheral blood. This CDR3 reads CASSLGGQGGYGYTF. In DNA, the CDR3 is TGTGCCAGCAGCCTTGGGGGACAGGGAGGATATGGCTACACCTTC.